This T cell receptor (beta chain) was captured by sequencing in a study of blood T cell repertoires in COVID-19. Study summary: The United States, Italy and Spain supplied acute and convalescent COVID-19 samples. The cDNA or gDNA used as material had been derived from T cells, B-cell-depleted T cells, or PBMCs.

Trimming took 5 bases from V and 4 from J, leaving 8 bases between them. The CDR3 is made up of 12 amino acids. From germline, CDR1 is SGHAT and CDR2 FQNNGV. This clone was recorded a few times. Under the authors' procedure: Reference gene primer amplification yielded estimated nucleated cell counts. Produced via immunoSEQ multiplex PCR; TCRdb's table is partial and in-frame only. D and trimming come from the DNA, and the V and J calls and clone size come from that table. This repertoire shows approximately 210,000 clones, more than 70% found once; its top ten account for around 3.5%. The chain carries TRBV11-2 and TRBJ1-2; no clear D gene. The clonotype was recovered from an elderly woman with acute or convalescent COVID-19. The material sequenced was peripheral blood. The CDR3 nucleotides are TGTGCCAGCAGCCCGGGAAGCTATGGCTACACCTTC. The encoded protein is CASSPGSYGYTF. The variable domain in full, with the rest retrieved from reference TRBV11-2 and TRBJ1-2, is EAGVAQSPRYKIIEKRQSVAFWCNPISGHATLYWYQQILGQGPKLLIQFQNNGVVDDSQLPKDRFSAERLKGVDSTLKIQPAKLEDSAVYLCASSPGSYGYTFGSGTRLTVV.